The clone carrying this T cell receptor (beta chain) has a single count. A single record per CDR3 protein comes from TCRdb applying MiXCR to the 5' RACE reads. This table holds about 1.7 million distinct CDR3 sequences, about 32% found once. The data stem from a study of identical twins. Trimming cost V 6 bases and J 6 bases, with 9 bases left between them. Per germline, CDR1 SQVTM and CDR2 ANQGSEA. The CDR3 is made up of 11 amino acids. Sequencing was performed on cord blood. The gene calls are TRBV29-1 and TRBJ2-1; unclear D gene. This clonotype was obtained from a newborn girl in good health. The CDR3 loop reads CSVLDPNEQFF. CDR3 bases: TGCAGCGTGCTTGACCCCAATGAGCAGTTCTTC.